Included here is one T cell receptor beta chain sequence, with context. What it recognizes is unknown. The record originates from a study of tumor-infiltrating lymphocytes in primary liver carcinoma. On the study more broadly: Patients had primary liver carcinoma treated by surgical resection. Study-level results: Tumors had a top-250-clone fraction that was significantly higher than blood (p = 0.039). Owing to bulk unsorted samples, no comparison was made between CD4+ and CD8+ repertoires.

This CDR3 is built from 16 residues. V was pared by 7 bases and J by 3 bases, with 11 bases of the junction left unmatched. Germline CDR1 is SGHAT and CDR2 is FQNNGV. RNA was extracted from whole blood without cell sorting, alongside germline DNA. Priming with a constant-region primer yielded TCR beta cDNA from about 510 ng total RNA. Libraries of TCR beta came from three nested multiplex PCR rounds with slightly modified ARM-PCR. Investigators reported that the first two PCR rounds, at about 9 cycles each, used TRBV1-TRBV30 forward primers with a C-beta reverse primer. TCRdb re-called the multiplex PCR reads with MiXCR, one entry per CDR3 protein. Of about 300,000 distinct CDR3 sequences listed, roughly two thirds were seen once; the top ten hold roughly 8.9%.

V gene TRBV11-2 combines with J gene TRBJ2-1, with 8 nucleotides matching TRBD2. The specimen was peripheral blood. The receptor was derived from a man aged 35-49 years with primary liver carcinoma and hepatitis B virus infection. In nucleotides, the CDR3 is TGTGCCAGCAACCCCGTCGGGGGGGGGAACTACAATGAGCAGTTCTTC. This codes for CASNPVGGGNYNEQFF.